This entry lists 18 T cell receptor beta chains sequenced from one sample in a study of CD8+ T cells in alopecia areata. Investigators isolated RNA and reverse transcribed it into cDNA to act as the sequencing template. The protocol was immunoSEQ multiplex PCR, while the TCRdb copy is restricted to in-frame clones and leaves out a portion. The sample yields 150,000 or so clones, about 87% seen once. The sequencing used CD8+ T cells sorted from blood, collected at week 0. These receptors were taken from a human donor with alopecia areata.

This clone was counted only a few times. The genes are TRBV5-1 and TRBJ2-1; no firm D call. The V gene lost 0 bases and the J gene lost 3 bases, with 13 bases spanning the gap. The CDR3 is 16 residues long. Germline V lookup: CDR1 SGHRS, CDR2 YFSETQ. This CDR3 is CASSLGPPSDYNEQFF. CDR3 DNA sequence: TGCGCCAGCAGCTTGGGACCCCCGTCGGACTACAATGAGCAGTTCTTC.

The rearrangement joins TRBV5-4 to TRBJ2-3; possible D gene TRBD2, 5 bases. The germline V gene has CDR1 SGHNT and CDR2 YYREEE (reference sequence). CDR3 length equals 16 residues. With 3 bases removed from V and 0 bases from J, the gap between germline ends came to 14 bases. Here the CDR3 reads CASSSIGLISTDTQYF. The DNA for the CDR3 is TGTGCCAGCAGCTCGATCGGACTGATTAGCACAGATACGCAGTATTTT. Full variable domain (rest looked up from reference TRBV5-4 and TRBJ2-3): ETGVTQSPTHLIKTRGQQVTLRCSSQSGHNTVSWYQQALGQGPQFIFQYYREEENGRGNFPPRFSGLQFPNYSSELNVNALELDDSALYLCASSSIGLISTDTQYFGPGTRLTVL.

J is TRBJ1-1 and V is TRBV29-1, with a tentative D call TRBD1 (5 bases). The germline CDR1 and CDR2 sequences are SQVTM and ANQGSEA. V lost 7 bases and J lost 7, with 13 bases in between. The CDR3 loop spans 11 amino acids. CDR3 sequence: CSAFRQSEAFF. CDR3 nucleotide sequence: TGCAGCGCATTCAGACAGAGTGAAGCTTTCTTT.

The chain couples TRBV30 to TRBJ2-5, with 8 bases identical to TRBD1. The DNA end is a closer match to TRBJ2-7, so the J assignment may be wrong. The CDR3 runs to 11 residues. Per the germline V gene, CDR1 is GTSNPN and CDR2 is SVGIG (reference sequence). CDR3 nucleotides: TGTGCCTGGGGACAGGGCAACGAGCAGTACTTC. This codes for CAWGQGNEQYF.

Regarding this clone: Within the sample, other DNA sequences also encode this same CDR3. The CDR3 nucleotides are TGTGCCAGCAGCTTAGGCACTGAAGCTTTCTTT. This encodes CASSLGTEAFF. V usage is TRBV7-9 and J usage is TRBJ1-1, with D unresolved. V was trimmed by 1 base and J by 4 bases, leaving 1 base between them. This CDR3 spans 11 amino acids. Germline CDR1 SEHNR, CDR2 FQNEAQ (reference sequence).

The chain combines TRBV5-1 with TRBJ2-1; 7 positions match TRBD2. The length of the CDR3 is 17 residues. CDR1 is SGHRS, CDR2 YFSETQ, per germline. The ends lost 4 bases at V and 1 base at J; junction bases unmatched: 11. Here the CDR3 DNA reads TGCGCCAGCAGCCCGATAGGGCTAGCGGTATCCTACAATGAGCAGTTCTTC. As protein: CASSPIGLAVSYNEQFF. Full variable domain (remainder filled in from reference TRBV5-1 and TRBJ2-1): KAGVTQTPRYLIKTRGQQVTLSCSPISGHRSVSWYQQTPGQGLQFLFEYFSETQRNKGNFPGRFSGRQFSNSRSEMNVSTLELGDSALYLCASSPIGLAVSYNEQFFGPGTRLTVL.

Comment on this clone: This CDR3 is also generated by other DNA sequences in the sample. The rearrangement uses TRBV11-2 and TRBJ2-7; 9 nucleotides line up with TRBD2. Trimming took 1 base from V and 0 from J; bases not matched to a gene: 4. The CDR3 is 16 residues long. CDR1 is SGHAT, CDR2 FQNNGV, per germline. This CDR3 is CASSLVTSGPSYEQYF. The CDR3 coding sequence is TGTGCCAGCAGCTTAGTTACTAGCGGGCCCTCCTACGAGCAGTACTTC.

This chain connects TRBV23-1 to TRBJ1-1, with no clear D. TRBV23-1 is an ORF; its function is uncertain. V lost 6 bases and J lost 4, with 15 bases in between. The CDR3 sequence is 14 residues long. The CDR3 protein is CASRPQAVGTEAFF. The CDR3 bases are TGCGCCAGCAGGCCCCAGGCCGTGGGCACTGAAGCTTTCTTT.

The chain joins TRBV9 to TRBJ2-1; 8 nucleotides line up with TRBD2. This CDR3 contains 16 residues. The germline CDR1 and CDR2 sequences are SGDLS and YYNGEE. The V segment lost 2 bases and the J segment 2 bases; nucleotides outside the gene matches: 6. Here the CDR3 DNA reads TGTGCCAGCAGCGTTTCCGATAGCGGGGCCTACAATGAGCAGTTCTTC. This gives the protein CASSVSDSGAYNEQFF. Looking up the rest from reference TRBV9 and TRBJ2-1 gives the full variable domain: DSGVTQTPKHLITATGQRVTLRCSPRSGDLSVYWYQQSLDQGLQFLIQYYNGEERAKGNILERFSAQQFPDLHSELNLSSLELGDSALYFCASSVSDSGAYNEQFFGPGTRLTVL.

CDR3 coding DNA: TGTGCCAGCAGCACAATTAAGACGGACAGGGGGATTCCCTACGAGCAGTACTTC. This encodes CASSTIKTDRGIPYEQYF. This sequence joins TRBV7-9 and TRBJ2-7; 10 nucleotides line up with TRBD1. V shed 5 bases and J 2 bases; nucleotides not matched to a gene: 15. The V gene's germline CDR1 is SEHNR and CDR2 FQNEAQ (reference sequence). The CDR3 sequence is 18 residues long.

CDR3 DNA: TGTGCCAGCAGTGAAGTAGCAGGGCTTAGGCAGTATTTT. Translating gives CASSEVAGLRQYF. This chain uses TRBV2 with TRBJ2-3; D might be TRBD1 (5 bases). V was cut by 1 base and J by 11 bases, with 13 bases left in between. This CDR3 comprises 13 residues. Looked up from germline, CDR1 is SNHLY and CDR2 is FYNNEI. The variable domain in full, completed from reference TRBV2 and TRBJ2-3, reads EPEVTQTPSHQVTQMGQEVILRCVPISNHLYFYWYRQILGQKVEFLVSFYNNEISEKSEIFDDQFSVERPDGSNFTLKIRSTKLEDSAMYFCASSEVAGLRQYFGPGTRLTVL.

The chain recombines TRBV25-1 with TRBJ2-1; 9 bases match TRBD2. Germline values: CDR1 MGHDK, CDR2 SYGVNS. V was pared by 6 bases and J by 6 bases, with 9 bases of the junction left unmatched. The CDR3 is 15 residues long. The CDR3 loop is CASSLTGGRVNEQFF. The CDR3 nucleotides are TGTGCCAGCAGCCTTACTGGCGGGAGGGTCAATGAGCAGTTCTTC.

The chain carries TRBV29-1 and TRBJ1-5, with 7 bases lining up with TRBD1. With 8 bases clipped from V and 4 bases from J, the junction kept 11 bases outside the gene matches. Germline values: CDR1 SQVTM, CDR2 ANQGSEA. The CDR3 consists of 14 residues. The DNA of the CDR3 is TGCAGCAAAGGACAGGCCAACCGGAATCAGCCCCAGCATTTT. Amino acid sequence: CSKGQANRNQPQHF.

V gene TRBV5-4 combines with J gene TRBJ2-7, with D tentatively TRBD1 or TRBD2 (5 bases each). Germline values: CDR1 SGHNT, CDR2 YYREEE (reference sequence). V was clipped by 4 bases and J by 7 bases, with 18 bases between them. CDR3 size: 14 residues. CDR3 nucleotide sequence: TGTGCCAGCAGCGCCCCGGGACGCCAGTGGGAGCAGTACTTC. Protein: CASSAPGRQWEQYF.

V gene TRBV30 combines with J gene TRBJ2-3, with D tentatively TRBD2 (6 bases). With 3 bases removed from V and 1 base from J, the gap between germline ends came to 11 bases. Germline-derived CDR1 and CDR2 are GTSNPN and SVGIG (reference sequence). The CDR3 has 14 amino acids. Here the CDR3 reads CAWSPASGTDTQYF. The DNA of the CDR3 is TGTGCCTGGAGCCCAGCTAGCGGCACAGATACGCAGTATTTT.

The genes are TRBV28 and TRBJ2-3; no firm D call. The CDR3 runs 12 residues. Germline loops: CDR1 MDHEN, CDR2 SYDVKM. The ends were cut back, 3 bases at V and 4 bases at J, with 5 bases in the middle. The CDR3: CASSFTADTQYF. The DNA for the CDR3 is TGTGCCAGCAGTTTCACGGCAGATACGCAGTATTTT.

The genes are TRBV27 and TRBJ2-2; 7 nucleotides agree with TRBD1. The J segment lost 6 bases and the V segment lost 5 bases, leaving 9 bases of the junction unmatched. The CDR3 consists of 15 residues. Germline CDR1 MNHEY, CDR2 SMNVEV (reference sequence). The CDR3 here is CASSPRDRQAGELFF. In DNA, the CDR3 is TGTGCCAGCAGTCCCAGGGACAGACAGGCCGGGGAGCTGTTTTTT.

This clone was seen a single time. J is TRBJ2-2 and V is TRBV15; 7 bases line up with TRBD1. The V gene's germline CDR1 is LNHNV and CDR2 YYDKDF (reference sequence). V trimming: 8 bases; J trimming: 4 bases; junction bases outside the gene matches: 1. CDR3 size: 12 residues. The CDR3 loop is CATQGVTGELFF. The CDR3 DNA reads TGTGCCACCCAGGGGGTCACCGGGGAGCTGTTTTTT.